These 4 T cell receptor beta chains share one sample of origin, sequenced in a study of blood T cell repertoires in COVID-19. Repertoires were generated with immunoSEQ multiplex PCR, while TCRdb's copy carries only in-frame clones and drops some. The sample lists about 320,000 clones; 85% were seen once. The source material was PBMCs or T cells enriched from blood (not recorded which). These receptor sequences come from a woman in her 30s who had been exposed to COVID-19.

The chain is built from TRBV21-1 and TRBJ1-3. TRBV21-1 is a known pseudogene. The CDR3 spans 14 residues. CDR3 amino acids: CASSKASPGNTIYF. The CDR3 nucleotides are TGTGCCAGCAGCAAAGCTTCTCCTGGAAACACCATATATTTT.

The rearrangement joins TRBV5-8 to TRBJ2-1; a possible D gene is TRBD2 (5 bases). The length of the CDR3 is 13 residues. Germline CDR1 and CDR2: SGHTS and YDEGEE. V shed 5 bases and J shed 6 bases, with 12 bases lying between them. The CDR3 sequence is CASRSAGGNEQFF. DNA for the CDR3: TGTGCCAGCAGGTCGGCCGGAGGCAATGAGCAGTTCTTC.

This chain joins TRBV28 and TRBJ1-5; TRBD1 matches at 9 bases. Germline lookup yields CDR1 MDHEN and CDR2 SYDVKM. With 2 bases clipped from V and 7 bases from J, the junction kept 12 bases outside the gene matches. The CDR3 is 17 amino acids. The CDR3 loop is CASSLGFRQGVRQPQHF. CDR3 coding DNA: TGTGCCAGCAGTTTAGGATTCCGACAGGGGGTGCGGCAGCCCCAGCATTTT.

The chain uses TRBV24-1 and TRBJ1-2, with 8 bases lining up with TRBD1. Germline V gene lookup returns CDR1 KGHDR and CDR2 SFDVKD. Trimming cost V 3 bases and J 4 bases; bases outside gene matches: 3. The CDR3 runs 14 residues. This CDR3 reads CATSDRTGLYGYTF. DNA of the CDR3: TGTGCCACCAGTGATCGGACAGGGCTCTATGGCTACACCTTC.